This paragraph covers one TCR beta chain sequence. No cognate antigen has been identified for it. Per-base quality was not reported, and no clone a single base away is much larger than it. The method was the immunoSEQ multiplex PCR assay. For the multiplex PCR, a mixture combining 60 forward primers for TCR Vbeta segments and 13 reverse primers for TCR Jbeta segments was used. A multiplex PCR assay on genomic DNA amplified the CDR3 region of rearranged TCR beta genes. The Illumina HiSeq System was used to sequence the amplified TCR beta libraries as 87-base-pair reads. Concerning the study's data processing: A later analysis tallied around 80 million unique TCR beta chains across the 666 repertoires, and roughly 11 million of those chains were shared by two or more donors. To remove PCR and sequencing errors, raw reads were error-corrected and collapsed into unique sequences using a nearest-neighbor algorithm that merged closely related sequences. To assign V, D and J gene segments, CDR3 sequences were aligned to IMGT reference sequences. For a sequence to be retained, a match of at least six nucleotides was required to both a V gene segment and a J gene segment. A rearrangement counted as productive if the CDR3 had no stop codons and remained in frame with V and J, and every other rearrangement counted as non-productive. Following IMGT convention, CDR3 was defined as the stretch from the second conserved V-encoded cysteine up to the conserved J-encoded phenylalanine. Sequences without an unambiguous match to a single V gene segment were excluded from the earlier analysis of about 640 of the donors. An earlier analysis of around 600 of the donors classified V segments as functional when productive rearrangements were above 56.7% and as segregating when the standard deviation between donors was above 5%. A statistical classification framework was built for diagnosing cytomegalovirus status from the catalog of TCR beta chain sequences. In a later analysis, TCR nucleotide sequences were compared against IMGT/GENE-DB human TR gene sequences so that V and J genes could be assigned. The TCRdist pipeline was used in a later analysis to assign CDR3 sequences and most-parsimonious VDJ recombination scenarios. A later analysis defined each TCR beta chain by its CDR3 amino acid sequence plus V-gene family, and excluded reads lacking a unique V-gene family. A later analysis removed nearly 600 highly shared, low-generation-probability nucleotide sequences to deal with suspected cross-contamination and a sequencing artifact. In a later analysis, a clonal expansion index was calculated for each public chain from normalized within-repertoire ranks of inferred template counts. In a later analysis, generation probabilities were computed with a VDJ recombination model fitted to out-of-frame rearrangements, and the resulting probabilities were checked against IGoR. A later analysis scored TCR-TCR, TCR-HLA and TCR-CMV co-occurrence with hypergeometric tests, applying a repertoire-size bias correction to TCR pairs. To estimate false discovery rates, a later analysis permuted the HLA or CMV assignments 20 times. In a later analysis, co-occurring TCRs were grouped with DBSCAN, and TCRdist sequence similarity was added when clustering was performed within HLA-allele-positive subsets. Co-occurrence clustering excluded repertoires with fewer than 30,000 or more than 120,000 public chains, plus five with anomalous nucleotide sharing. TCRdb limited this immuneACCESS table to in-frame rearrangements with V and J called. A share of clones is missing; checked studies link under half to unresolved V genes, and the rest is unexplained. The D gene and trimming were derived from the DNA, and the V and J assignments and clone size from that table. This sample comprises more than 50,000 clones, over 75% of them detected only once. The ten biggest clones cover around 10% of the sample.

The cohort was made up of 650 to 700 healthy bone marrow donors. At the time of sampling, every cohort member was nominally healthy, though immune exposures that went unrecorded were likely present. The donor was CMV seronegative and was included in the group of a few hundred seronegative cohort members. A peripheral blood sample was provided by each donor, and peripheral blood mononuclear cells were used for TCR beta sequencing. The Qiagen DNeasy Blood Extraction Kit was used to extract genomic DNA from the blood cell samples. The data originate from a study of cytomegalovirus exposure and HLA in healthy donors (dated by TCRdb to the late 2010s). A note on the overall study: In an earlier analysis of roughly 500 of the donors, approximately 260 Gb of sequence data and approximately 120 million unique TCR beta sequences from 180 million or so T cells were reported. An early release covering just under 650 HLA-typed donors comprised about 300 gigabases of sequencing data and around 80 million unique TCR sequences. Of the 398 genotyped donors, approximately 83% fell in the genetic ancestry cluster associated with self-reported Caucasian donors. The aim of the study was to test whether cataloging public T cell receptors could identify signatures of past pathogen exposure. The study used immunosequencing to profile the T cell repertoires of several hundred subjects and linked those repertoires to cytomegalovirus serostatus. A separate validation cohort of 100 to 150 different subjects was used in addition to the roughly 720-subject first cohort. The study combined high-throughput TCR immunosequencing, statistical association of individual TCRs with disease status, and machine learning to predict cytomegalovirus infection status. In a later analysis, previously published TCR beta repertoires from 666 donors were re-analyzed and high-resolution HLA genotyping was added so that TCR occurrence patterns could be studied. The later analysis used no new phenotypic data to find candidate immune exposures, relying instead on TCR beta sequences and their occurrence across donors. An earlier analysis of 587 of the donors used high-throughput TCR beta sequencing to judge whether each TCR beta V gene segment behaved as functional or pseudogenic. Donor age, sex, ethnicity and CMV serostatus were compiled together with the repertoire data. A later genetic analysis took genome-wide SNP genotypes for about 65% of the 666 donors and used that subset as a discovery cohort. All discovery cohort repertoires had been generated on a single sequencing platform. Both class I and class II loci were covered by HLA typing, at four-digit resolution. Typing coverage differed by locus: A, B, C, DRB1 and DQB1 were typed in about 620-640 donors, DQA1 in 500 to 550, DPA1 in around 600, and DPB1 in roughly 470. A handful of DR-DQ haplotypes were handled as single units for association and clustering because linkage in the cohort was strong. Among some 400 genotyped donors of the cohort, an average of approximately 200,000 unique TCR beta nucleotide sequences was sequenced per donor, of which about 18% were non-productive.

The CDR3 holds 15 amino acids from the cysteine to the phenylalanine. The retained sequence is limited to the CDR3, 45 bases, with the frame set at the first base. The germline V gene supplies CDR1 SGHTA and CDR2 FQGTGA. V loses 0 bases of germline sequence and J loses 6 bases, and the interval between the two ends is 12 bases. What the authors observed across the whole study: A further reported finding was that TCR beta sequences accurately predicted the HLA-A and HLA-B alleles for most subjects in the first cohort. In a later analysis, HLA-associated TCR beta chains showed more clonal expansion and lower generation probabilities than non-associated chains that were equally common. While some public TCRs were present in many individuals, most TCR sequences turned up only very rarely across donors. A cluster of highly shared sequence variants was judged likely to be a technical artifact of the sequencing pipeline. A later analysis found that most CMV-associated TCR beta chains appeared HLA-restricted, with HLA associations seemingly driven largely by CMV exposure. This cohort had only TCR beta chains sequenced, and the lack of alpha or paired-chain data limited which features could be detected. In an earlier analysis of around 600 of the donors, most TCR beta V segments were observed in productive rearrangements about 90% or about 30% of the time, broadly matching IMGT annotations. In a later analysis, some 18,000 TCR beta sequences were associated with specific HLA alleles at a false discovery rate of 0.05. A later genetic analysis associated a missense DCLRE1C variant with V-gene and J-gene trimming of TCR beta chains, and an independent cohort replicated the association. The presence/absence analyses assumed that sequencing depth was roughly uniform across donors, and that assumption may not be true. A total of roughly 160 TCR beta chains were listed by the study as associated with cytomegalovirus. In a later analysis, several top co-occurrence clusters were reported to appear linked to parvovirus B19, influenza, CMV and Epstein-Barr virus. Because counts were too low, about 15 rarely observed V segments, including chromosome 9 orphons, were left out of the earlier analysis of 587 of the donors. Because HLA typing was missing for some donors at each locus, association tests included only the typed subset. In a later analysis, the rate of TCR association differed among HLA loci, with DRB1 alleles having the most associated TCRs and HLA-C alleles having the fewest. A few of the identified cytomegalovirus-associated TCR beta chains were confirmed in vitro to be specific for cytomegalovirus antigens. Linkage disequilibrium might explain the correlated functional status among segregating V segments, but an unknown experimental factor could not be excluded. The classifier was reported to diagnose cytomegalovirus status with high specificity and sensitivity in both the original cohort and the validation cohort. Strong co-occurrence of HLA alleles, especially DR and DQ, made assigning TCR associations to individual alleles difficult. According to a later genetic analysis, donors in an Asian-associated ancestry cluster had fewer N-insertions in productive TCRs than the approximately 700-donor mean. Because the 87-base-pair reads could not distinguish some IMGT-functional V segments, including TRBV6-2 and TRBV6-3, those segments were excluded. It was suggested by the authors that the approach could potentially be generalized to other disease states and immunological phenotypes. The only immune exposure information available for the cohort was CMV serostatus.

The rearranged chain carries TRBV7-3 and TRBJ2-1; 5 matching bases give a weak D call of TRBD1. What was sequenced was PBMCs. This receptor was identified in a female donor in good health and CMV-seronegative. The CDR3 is CASSLTKARGNEQFF. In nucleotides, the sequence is TGTGCCAGCAGCTTAACTAAGGCAAGGGGCAATGAGCAGTTCTTC.